The 2 T cell receptor beta chains reported below all come from one sample, sequenced in a study of CD8 T cells in ankylosing spondylitis. For these receptors, no antigen is known. From the 5' RACE reads, TCRdb called clonotypes with MiXCR, one entry per CDR3 protein. This table has 500,000 to 550,000 distinct CDR3 sequences, about 12% appearing once. Study-wide results and limits: Ankylosing spondylitis blood seemed to carry a telltale TCR beta motif made of eight or nine highly homologous variants.

The sample was blood, either unsorted or a sorted T cell fraction (not recorded which). Receptor source: a male donor with ankylosing spondylitis.

Points on this clonotype: An end of the junction differs from the germline gene, which may be a read error. CDR3 sequence: CATSRGQQETRYF. Here the CDR3 DNA reads TGTGCCACCAGCAGAGGACAGCAAGAGACCCGGTACTTC. The chain is built from TRBV15 and TRBJ2-5, with D maybe TRBD1 (5 bases). There are 13 residues in the CDR3. Per germline, CDR1 LNHNV and CDR2 YYDKDF (reference sequence).

This chain connects TRBV7-8 to TRBJ2-1, with 9 nucleotides matching TRBD1. The ends lost 5 bases at V and 12 bases at J; junction bases unmatched: 8. This CDR3 contains 13 residues. CDR1 and CDR2 from the germline V gene are SGHVS and FQNEAQ. The CDR3 nucleotides read TGTGCCAGCAGCCTGGAACCGGGACAGGGGCAGTTCTTC. This gives the protein CASSLEPGQGQFF.